One and the same sample provided the 13 T cell receptor beta chains below, sequenced in a study of Ad26.COV2.S vaccination and SARS-CoV-2 variants (dated by TCRdb to the early 2020s). The treatment or condition label corresponds to: 15 to 20 received Ad26.COV2.S at low or high dose, single or two shots; 5 received placebo; per-sample allocation not given. For vaccine and placebo recipients, the sequenced repertoires came from samples collected on day 63 after the first injection. Receptor libraries were prepared by the immunoSEQ multiplex PCR assay. Not all clones reach the TCRdb copy of this immuneACCESS table, which keeps in-frame sequences only. Checked studies attribute under half of the gap to unresolved V genes and leave the rest unexplained. In all, the sample holds a few hundred thousand clones, and around 86% of those were seen once. The ten biggest clones cover about 3.5% of the sample.

The sequenced sample was peripheral blood, obtained in a trial of Ad26.COV2.S vaccine versus placebo. The receptors derive from a person between 18 and 65 years old who received the Ad26.COV2.S COVID-19 vaccine or a placebo.

The chain has TRBV4-1 and TRBJ2-7; 9 nucleotides line up with TRBD2. Looked up from germline, CDR1 is MGHRA and CDR2 is YSYEKL. The CDR3 contains 16 residues. Germline trimming cut 0 bases from V and 2 bases from J; bases unmatched to any gene: 5. This chain's CDR3 is CASSQDSLAGTYEQYF. CDR3 nucleotide sequence: TGCGCCAGCAGCCAAGACTCGCTAGCGGGGACCTACGAGCAGTACTTC.

The chain is built from TRBV16 and TRBJ2-7; maybe TRBD2 (6 bases). The CDR3 length is 16 residues. V lost 0 bases and J 3 bases, leaving 15 bases between the germline ends. The germline V gene has CDR1 KGHSY and CDR2 FQNENV. Written as DNA, the CDR3 is TGTGCCAGCAGCCAATCGGTACGGCAGGGAGGCTACGAGCAGTACTTC. Translating it yields CASSQSVRQGGYEQYF.

CDR3 region: CASSQPDREQYF. In DNA form, the CDR3 reads TGCGCCAGCAGCCAGCCGGACAGAGAGCAGTACTTC. The chain combines TRBV4-1 with TRBJ2-7, with a tentative D call TRBD1 (6 bases). Looked up from germline, CDR1 is MGHRA and CDR2 is YSYEKL. This CDR3 spans 12 amino acids. Trimming left V 3 bases short and J 7 bases short, with 10 bases between.

This clone was seen once. CDR3 region: CASSRIGQEHLGYTF. CDR3 DNA: TGTGCCAGCAGCCGAATCGGACAGGAGCATCTTGGCTACACCTTC. The gene calls are TRBV5-6 and TRBJ1-2; 7 bases align to TRBD1. With V trimmed by 4 bases and J by 7 bases, 13 bases remained unmatched. Germline V gene sequence: CDR1 SGHDT, CDR2 YYEEEE. This CDR3 comprises 15 residues.

The V and J genes are TRBV7-9 and TRBJ1-1; D unclear. This CDR3 region has 12 residues. CDR1 SEHNR and CDR2 FQNEAQ come from the germline V gene (reference sequence). V was pared by 6 bases and J by 2 bases, with 7 bases between. CDR3 amino acids: CASRQGNTEAFF. The DNA for the CDR3 is TGTGCCAGCAGACAAGGTAACACTGAAGCTTTCTTT.

This clone occurred once. The genes are TRBV6-6 and TRBJ2-2; 8 nucleotides line up with TRBD1. With 6 bases clipped from V and 4 bases from J, the junction kept 7 bases outside the gene matches. Looked up from germline, CDR1 is MNHNY and CDR2 is SVGAGI (reference sequence). CDR3 length equals 15 residues. The CDR3 sequence: CASSFTGGGTGELFF. The CDR3 nucleotides are TGTGCCAGCAGCTTCACAGGGGGTGGCACCGGGGAGCTGTTTTTT.

This clone was counted a few times. The chain recombines TRBV19 with TRBJ2-3, with 8 positions matching TRBD2. Germline CDR1 LNHDA, CDR2 SQIVND (reference sequence). The CDR3 consists of 14 residues. The V and J ends lost 10 bases and 4 bases, in that order; junction bases with no gene match: 10. In DNA, the CDR3 is TGTGCCACCGGGGGGGGGCCCTTCTCAGATACGCAGTATTTT. Amino acid sequence: CATGGGPFSDTQYF.

The chain has TRBV11-2 and TRBJ1-6; D uncertain. This CDR3 region has 13 residues. Germline CDR1 SGHAT, CDR2 FQNNGV. Trimming cost V 6 bases and J 12 bases, with 15 bases left between them. CDR3 residues: CASSPDWALPLHF. The DNA of the CDR3 is TGTGCCAGCAGTCCTGATTGGGCTCTACCCCTCCACTTT.

This rearrangement joins TRBV7-2 to TRBJ1-2, with D perhaps TRBD1 (5 bases). Per germline, CDR1 SGHTA and CDR2 FQGNSA. V was cut by 4 bases and J by 7 bases, with 16 bases left in between. The CDR3 is 14 residues long. The DNA of the CDR3 is TGTGCCAGCAGCTCTTTGACAGCGAAGCGTGGCTACACCTTC. This encodes CASSSLTAKRGYTF.

Concerning this clone: A read error may produce the germline difference seen at one junction end. This rearrangement joins TRBV6-6 to TRBJ2-3; D is unresolved. The CDR3 consists of 12 residues. The germline V gene has CDR1 MNHNY and CDR2 SVGAGI (reference sequence). The CDR3 nucleotides are TGTGCCAGCAGTCACTCTACAGATACGCAGTATTTT. Amino acids: CASSHSTDTQYF.

The chain recombines TRBV4-3 with TRBJ1-2; TRBD1 is a possible D gene (6 bases). The CDR3 is 13 amino acids. Germline assignment: CDR1 LGHNA and CDR2 YSLEER. The V end was cut by 0 bases, the J end by 4 bases, with 6 bases between. The CDR3: CASSQEDSYGYTF. The CDR3 DNA follows: TGCGCCAGCAGCCAAGAGGACAGCTATGGCTACACCTTC.

This chain links TRBV4-3 with TRBJ1-2; possibly TRBD1 for D (5 bases). The germline V gene encodes CDR1 LGHNA and CDR2 YSLEER. V lost 2 bases and J lost 4, with 17 bases in between. The CDR3 has 16 amino acids. The CDR3 DNA reads as TGCGCCAGCAGCCAAATCCGGGACCTTCCCTTCTATGGCTACACCTTC. This codes for CASSQIRDLPFYGYTF.

The genes are TRBV7-2 and TRBJ2-7, with D uncertain. V was shortened by 3 bases and J by 9 bases, with 12 bases between the two germline ends. The germline V gene has CDR1 SGHTA and CDR2 FQGNSA. The CDR3 is made up of 12 amino acids. The CDR3 coding sequence is TGTGCCAGCAGCTTGGAAAGAGTAGGGCAGTACTTC. Amino acid sequence: CASSLERVGQYF.